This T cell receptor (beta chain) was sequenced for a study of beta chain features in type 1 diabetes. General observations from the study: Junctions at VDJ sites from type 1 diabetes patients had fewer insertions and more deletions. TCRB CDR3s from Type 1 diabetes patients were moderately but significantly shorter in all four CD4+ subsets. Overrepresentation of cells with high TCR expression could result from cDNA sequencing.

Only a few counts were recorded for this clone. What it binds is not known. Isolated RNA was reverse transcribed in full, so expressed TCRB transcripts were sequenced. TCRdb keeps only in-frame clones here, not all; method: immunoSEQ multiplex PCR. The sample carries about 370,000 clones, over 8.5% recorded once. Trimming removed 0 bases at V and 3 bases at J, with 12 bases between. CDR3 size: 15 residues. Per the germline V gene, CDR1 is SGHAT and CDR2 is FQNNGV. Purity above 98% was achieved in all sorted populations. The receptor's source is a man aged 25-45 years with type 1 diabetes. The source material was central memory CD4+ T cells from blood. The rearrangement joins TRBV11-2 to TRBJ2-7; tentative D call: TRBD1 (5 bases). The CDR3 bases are TGTGCCAGCAGCTTAGATCAGACAGCCAGCTACGAGCAGTACTTC. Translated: CASSLDQTASYEQYF.